This T cell receptor (beta chain) was found in a study of cytomegalovirus exposure and HLA in healthy donors. Study at large: Assignment to the Caucasian-associated ancestry cluster applied to over 70% of the 300 to 500 genotyped donors.

Participants comprised healthy donors of bone marrow. Notes on this clone: Its antigen is undetermined.

Findings and caveats of the study: Three CMV-associated chains proved CMV antigen-specific in vitro. Researchers counted roughly 150 TCR beta chains as cytomegalovirus-associated.

V gave up 4 bases and J gave up 4 bases, with 12 bases separating them. This CDR3 comprises 13 residues. CDR1 and CDR2 (germline): SGHTS, YDEGEE. PCR primers comprised 60 Vbeta and 13 Jbeta primers. Assay: immunoSEQ multiplex PCR; the TCRdb copy retains only in-frame clones and omits some. The sample lists 210,000 or so clones; 76% were seen once. Material for sequencing was PBMCs. The source is a man aged 18 to 29 in good health and CMV-seronegative. The genes are TRBV5-8 and TRBJ2-7; D perhaps matches TRBD2 (5 bases). The CDR3: CASSPQDFYEQYF. The CDR3 DNA is TGTGCCAGCAGCCCCCAGGACTTTTACGAGCAGTACTTC.